This T cell receptor beta chain comes out of a study of cytomegalovirus exposure and HLA in healthy donors. Looking at the study overall: Caucasian-associated ancestry cluster membership applied to about 80% of approximately 420 genotyped donors.

60 Vbeta and 13 Jbeta primers were used in PCR. Sequencing used immunoSEQ multiplex PCR; TCRdb keeps in-frame clones, though not all of them. The sample yields roughly 180,000 clones, approximately 81% seen once. General study points: On later analysis, the bulk of CMV-associated TCR beta chains appeared to be HLA-restricted. Judged likely to be a sequencing artifact was a cluster of highly shared sequence variants.

The CDR3 runs to 15 residues. In germline, CDR1 is LNHDA, CDR2 SQIVND (reference sequence). V trimming: 5 bases; J trimming: 2 bases; junction bases outside the gene matches: 8. In the case of this clone: Its antigen is still unknown.

The clonotype comes from a man aged 30 to 45 in good health and CMV-seronegative. The gene calls are TRBV19 and TRBJ2-7, with 8 positions matching TRBD2. The specimen was PBMCs. The CDR3 region has the DNA TGTGCCAGTAGTTCTAATAGCGGGGCCGCCTACGAGCAGTACTTC. Translated: CASSSNSGAAYEQYF.